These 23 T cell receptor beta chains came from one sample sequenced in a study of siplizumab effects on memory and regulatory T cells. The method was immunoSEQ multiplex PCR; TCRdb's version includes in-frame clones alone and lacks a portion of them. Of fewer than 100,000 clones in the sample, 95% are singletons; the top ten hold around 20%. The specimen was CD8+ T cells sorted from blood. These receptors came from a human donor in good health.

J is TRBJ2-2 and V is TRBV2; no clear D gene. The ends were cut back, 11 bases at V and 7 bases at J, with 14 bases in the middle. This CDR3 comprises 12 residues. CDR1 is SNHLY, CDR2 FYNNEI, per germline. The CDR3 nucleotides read TGTGCCGGAGTAAGATCGGGCGGGGAGCTGTTTTTT. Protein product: CAGVRSGGELFF.

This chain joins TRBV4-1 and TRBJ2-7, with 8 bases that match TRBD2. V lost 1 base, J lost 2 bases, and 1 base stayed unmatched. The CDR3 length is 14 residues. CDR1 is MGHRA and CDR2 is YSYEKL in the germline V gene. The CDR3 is CASSQGLAPYEQYF. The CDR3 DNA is TGCGCCAGCAGCCAAGGACTAGCGCCCTACGAGCAGTACTTC.

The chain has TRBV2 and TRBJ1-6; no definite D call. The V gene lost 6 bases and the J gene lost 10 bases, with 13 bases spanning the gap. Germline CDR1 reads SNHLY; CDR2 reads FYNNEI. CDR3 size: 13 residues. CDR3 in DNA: TGTGCCAGCAGCGACTGGGCGGAATCACCCCTCCACTTT. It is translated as CASSDWAESPLHF.

Here the CDR3 reads CASKAAPYEQYF. In DNA form, the CDR3 reads TGTGCCAGCAAAGCGGCCCCTTACGAGCAGTACTTC. This chain connects TRBV28 to TRBJ2-7; tentatively, D is TRBD2 (5 bases). Germline V lookup: CDR1 MDHEN, CDR2 SYDVKM. CDR3 length: 12 residues. V shed 7 bases and J shed 4 bases, with 11 bases lying between them.

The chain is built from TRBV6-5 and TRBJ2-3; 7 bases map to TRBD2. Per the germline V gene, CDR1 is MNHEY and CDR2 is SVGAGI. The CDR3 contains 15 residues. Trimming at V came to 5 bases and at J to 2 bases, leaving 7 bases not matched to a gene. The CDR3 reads CASSVTSALTDTQYF. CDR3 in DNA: TGTGCCAGCAGTGTTACTAGCGCTCTCACAGATACGCAGTATTTT.

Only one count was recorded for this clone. CDR3 sequence reads: CASSQDDETGSQPQHF. In DNA, the CDR3 is TGCGCCAGCAGCCAAGATGATGAGACAGGGAGTCAGCCCCAGCATTTT. J is TRBJ1-5 and V is TRBV4-1; 7 bases align to TRBD1. The trim removed 0 bases at V and 6 bases at J, leaving 8 bases unmatched. This CDR3 has 16 amino acids. The V gene's germline CDR1 is MGHRA and CDR2 YSYEKL.

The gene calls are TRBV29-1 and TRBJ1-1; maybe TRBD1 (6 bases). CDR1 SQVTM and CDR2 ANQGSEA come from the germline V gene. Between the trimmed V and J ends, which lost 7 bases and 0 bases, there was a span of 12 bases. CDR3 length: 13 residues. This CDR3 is CSALGGMNTEAFF. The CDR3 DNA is TGCAGCGCGCTCGGGGGCATGAACACTGAAGCTTTCTTT.

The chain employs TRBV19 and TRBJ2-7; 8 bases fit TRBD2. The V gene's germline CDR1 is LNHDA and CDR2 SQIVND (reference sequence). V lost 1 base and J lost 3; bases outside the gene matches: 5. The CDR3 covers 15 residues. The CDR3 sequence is CASSIGLGTSYEQYF. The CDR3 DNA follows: TGTGCCAGTAGTATAGGGTTAGGGACTAGCTACGAGCAGTACTTC.

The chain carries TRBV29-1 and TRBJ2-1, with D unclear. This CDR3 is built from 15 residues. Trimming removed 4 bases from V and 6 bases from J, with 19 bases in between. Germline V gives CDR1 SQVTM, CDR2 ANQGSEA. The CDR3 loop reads CSVVFDRMIRNEQFF. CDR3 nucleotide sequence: TGCAGCGTTGTTTTTGATCGGATGATCCGCAATGAGCAGTTCTTC.

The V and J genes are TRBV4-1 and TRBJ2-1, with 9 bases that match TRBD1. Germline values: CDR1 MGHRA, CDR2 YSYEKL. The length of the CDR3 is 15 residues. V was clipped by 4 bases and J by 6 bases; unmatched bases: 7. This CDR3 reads CASSPLMGQGNEQFF. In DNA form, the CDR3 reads TGCGCCAGCAGCCCGCTTATGGGACAGGGCAATGAGCAGTTCTTC.

The CDR3 DNA reads TGTGCCAGCAGTTACAGATGGGCGGGTAACAATCAGCCCCAGCATTTT. This codes for CASSYRWAGNNQPQHF. This chain joins TRBV6-5 and TRBJ1-5; D gene uncertain. This CDR3 region has 16 residues. Germline V gives CDR1 MNHEY, CDR2 SVGAGI. Deletions cut 2 bases from V and 3 bases from J, with 14 bases between.

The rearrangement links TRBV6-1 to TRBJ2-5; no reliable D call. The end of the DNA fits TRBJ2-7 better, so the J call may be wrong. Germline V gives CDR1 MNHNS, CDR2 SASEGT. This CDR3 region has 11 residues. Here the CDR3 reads CASSVTYEQYF. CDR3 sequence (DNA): TGTGCCAGCAGTGTCACCTACGAGCAGTACTTC.

The DNA of the CDR3 is TGTGCCAGCAGTGAAGAGGTTCGGAACACTGAAGCTTTCTTT. Translation: CASSEEVRNTEAFF. J is TRBJ1-1 and V is TRBV2; D call uncertain. The CDR3 length is 14 residues. V shed 1 base and J shed 1 base, with 7 bases lying between them. Germline V gene lookup returns CDR1 SNHLY and CDR2 FYNNEI.

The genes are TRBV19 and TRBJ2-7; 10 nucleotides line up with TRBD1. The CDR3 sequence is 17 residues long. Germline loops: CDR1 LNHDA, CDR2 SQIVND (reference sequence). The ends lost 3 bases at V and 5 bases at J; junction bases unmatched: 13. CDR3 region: CASSILFRTGGFHEQYF. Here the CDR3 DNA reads TGTGCCAGTAGTATTTTGTTTCGGACAGGGGGATTCCACGAGCAGTACTTC.

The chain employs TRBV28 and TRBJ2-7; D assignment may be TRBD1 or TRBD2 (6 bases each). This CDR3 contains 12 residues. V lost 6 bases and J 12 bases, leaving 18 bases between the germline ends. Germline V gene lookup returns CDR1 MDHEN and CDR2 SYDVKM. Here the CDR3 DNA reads TGTGCCAGCAGCTTGCCCAAAGGGGGACTGTACTTC. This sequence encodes CASSLPKGGLYF.

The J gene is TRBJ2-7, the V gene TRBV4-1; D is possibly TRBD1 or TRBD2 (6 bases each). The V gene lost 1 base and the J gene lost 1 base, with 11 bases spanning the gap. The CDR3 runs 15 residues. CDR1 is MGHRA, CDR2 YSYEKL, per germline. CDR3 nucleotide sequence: TGCGCCAGCAGCCAAGGAGGGGGGTCATCCTACGAGCAGTACTTC. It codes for CASSQGGGSSYEQYF.

DNA of the CDR3: TGTGCCAGCAGTATAGCGGGAGCCTACGAGCAGTACTTC. Protein product: CASSIAGAYEQYF. The V call is TRBV5-8, the J call TRBJ2-7; TRBD2 matches 9 bases. Germline V gene sequence: CDR1 SGHTS, CDR2 YDEGEE. The CDR3 is 13 amino acids. The V segment lost 5 bases and the J segment 2 bases; nucleotides outside the gene matches: 2.

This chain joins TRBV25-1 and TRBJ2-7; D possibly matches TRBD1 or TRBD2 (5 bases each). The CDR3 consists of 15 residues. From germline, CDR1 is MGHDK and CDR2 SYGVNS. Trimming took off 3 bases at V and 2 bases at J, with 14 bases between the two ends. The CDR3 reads CASSDPSGATYEQYF. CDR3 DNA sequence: TGTGCCAGCAGTGACCCTTCCGGGGCCACCTACGAGCAGTACTTC.

CDR3 nucleotides: TGTGCCAGCAGTTGGATAAAAGGTCAGCCCCAGCATTTT. As protein: CASSWIKGQPQHF. V and J are TRBV6-1 and TRBJ1-5; D gene unclear. The CDR3 runs to 13 residues. The germline V gene encodes CDR1 MNHNS and CDR2 SASEGT. V was trimmed by 5 bases and J by 6 bases, leaving 11 bases between them.

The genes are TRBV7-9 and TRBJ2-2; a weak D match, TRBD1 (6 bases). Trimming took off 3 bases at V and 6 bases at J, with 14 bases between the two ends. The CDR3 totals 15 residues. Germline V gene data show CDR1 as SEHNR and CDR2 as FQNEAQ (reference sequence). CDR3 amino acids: CASSFTGSGPGELFF. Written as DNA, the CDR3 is TGTGCCAGCAGCTTTACAGGGTCAGGCCCCGGGGAGCTGTTTTTT.

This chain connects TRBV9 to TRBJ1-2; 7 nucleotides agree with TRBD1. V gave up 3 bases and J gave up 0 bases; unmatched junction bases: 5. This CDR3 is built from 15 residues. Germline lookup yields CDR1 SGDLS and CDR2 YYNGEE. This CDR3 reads CASSEGAGTNYGYTF. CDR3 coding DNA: TGTGCCAGCAGCGAGGGGGCAGGCACTAACTATGGCTACACCTTC.

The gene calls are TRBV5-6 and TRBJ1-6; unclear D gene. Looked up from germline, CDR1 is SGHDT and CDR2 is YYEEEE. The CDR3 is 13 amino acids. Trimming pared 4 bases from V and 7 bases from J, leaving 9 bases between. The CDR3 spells CASSEGTNSPLHF. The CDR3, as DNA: TGTGCCAGCAGCGAGGGTACCAATTCACCCCTCCACTTT.

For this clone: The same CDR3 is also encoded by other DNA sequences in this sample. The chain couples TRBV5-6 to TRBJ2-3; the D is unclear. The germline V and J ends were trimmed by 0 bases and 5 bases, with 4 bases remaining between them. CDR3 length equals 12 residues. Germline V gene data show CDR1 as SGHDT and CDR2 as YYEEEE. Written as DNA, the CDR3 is TGTGCCAGCAGCTTGGAGTTAGATACGCAGTATTTT. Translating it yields CASSLELDTQYF.